This T cell receptor beta chain is from a study of blood T cell repertoires in COVID-19. Study-wide context: COVID-19 samples from acute and convalescent phases originated in the United States, Italy and Spain. Nucleic acid was either cDNA or gDNA, and it came from T cells, B-cell-depleted T cells, or PBMCs.

In the original workflow: How many nucleated cells were present was estimated from reference gene primer amplification. Sequencing used immunoSEQ multiplex PCR; TCRdb keeps in-frame clones, though not all of them. V, J and clone size were drawn from that table, and D and trimming were deduced from the DNA. The sample contains 100,000 or so clones, roughly 79% of which appear only once. The V gene end was trimmed by 5 bases and the J gene end by 9 bases; junction bases not matched to a gene: 11. This CDR3 contains 16 residues. Germline V CDR1 and CDR2: MDHEN, SYDVKM. This sequence was found in a woman in her sixties or seventies with acute or convalescent COVID-19. The sample comprised peripheral blood. The rearrangement joins TRBV28 to TRBJ2-1; TRBD2 aligns across 12 bases. This CDR3 is CASSTPTSGSTVEQFF. The CDR3, as DNA: TGTGCCAGCAGTACCCCGACTAGCGGGAGTACGGTTGAGCAGTTCTTC.